This T cell receptor (beta chain) emerged from a study of cytomegalovirus exposure and HLA in healthy donors. Study summary: The same platform as the roughly 670 first-cohort repertoires was used for the 95 to 150 validation repertoires, a later analysis reported.

Study-wide findings and caveats: Cytomegalovirus status was reportedly diagnosed by the classifier with high specificity and sensitivity. The listing of some 170 TCR beta chains classed them as cytomegalovirus-associated.

Clones were read by immunoSEQ multiplex PCR, and TCRdb kept only the in-frame ones, dropping some. The table has more than 130,000 clones, 85% to 90% seen once; the top ten hold 7.5% to 8.5%. The donors were in the roughly 110-subject validation cohort; that cohort was separate from the roughly 700-subject first cohort. About this clone itself: Antigen unknown.

Germline V lookup: CDR1 SGDLS, CDR2 YYNGEE. This CDR3 has 14 residues. V was clipped by 3 bases and J by 6 bases; unmatched bases: 2. What was sequenced was PBMCs. The chain is built from TRBV9 and TRBJ2-1, with 11 bases fitting TRBD1. The TCR was taken from a young woman in good health and CMV-seropositive. CDR3 amino acids: CASSDGTGGNEQFF. The DNA for the CDR3 is TGTGCCAGCAGCGACGGGACAGGGGGCAATGAGCAGTTCTTC.